The 26 T cell receptor beta chains below all came from one sample that was sequenced in a study of cytotoxic CD8 clonotypes in ibrutinib-treated CLL. Here immunoSEQ multiplex PCR was the method, and the copy in TCRdb shows in-frame clones only, minus some. The data show about 150,000 clones, with roughly three quarters seen just once and about 5% held by the top ten. The source was PBMCs, collected after 24 months of ibrutinib treatment. The source is a human donor with chronic lymphocytic leukemia.

The rearrangement links TRBV10-3 to TRBJ1-1; D call uncertain. The CDR3 has 13 amino acids. The V gene's germline CDR1 is ENHRY and CDR2 SYGVKD. Deletions cut 3 bases from V and 6 bases from J, with 11 bases between. CDR3 protein: CAISDLKEAEAFF. The CDR3 coding sequence is TGTGCCATCAGTGACCTCAAGGAGGCTGAAGCTTTCTTT.

This clone occurred once. The gene calls are TRBV18 and TRBJ1-2; 8 nucleotides agree with TRBD1. Per germline, CDR1 KGHSH and CDR2 LQKENI. Unmatched junction bases numbered 7, after V lost 3 bases and J lost 4 bases. This CDR3 is 15 amino acids long. The CDR3 here is CASSPGQGLGYGYTF. DNA of the CDR3: TGTGCCAGCTCACCCGGACAGGGATTAGGCTATGGCTACACCTTC.

This clone was found once. The J gene is TRBJ2-3, the V gene TRBV27, with no clear D. Trimming took off 4 bases at V and 2 bases at J, with 10 bases between the two ends. Germline V CDR1 and CDR2: MNHEY, SMNVEV (reference sequence). The CDR3 spans 14 residues. DNA for the CDR3: TGTGCCAGCAGTTCGCGCGAGTCCACAGATACGCAGTATTTT. It is translated as CASSSRESTDTQYF.

The rearrangement links TRBV4-2 to TRBJ1-1; maybe TRBD1 (6 bases). Between the trimmed V and J ends, which lost 1 base and 6 bases, there was a span of 18 bases. The CDR3 has 16 residues. Germline V gene sequence: CDR1 LGHNA, CDR2 YNFKEQ. CDR3 sequence: CASSQADDGGPAEAFF. In DNA, the CDR3 is TGTGCCAGCAGCCAAGCAGATGATGGGGGGCCGGCTGAAGCTTTCTTT.

This clone was found a few times. The genes are TRBV5-1 and TRBJ1-1, with TRBD1 as a possible D gene (5 bases). Germline CDR1 and CDR2: SGHRS and YFSETQ. V shed 0 bases and J shed 0 bases, with 15 bases lying between them. The CDR3 is 17 residues long. In DNA form, the CDR3 reads TGCGCCAGCAGCTTGGTGCGGGACGGATCTATGAACACTGAAGCTTTCTTT. Translation: CASSLVRDGSMNTEAFF.

The gene calls are TRBV7-2 and TRBJ1-2; tentative D call: TRBD1 (5 bases). The CDR3 extends over 14 amino acids. Germline values: CDR1 SGHTA, CDR2 FQGNSA. V shed 3 bases and J shed 3 bases, with 11 bases lying between them. CDR3 protein: CASSFDLGDYGYTF. The CDR3 coding sequence is TGTGCCAGCAGCTTCGACCTAGGGGACTATGGCTACACCTTC.

V gene TRBV11-1 combines with J gene TRBJ2-5; D not certain. CDR1 is SGHAT and CDR2 is FQDESV in the germline V gene (reference sequence). V was pared by 5 bases and J by 2 bases, with 15 bases between. The CDR3 is made up of 15 amino acids. CDR3 protein: CASSPGPPPQETQYF. The DNA for the CDR3 is TGTGCCAGCAGCCCAGGACCCCCTCCTCAAGAGACCCAGTACTTC. The full variable domain, with the rest looked up from reference TRBV11-1 and TRBJ2-5, is EAEVAQSPRYKITEKSQAVAFWCDPISGHATLYWYRQILGQGPELLVQFQDESVVDDSQLPKDRFSAERLKGVDSTLKIQPAELGDSAMYLCASSPGPPPQETQYFGPGTRLLVL.

The chain joins TRBV9 to TRBJ2-3; 8 nucleotides line up with TRBD1. With V trimmed by 4 bases and J by 6 bases, 10 bases remained unmatched. The CDR3 has 15 amino acids. Germline CDR1 and CDR2: SGDLS and YYNGEE. CDR3 protein: CASSPTQGEWDTQYF. CDR3 DNA sequence: TGTGCCAGCAGCCCAACACAGGGGGAATGGGATACGCAGTATTTT.

The chain recombines TRBV7-3 with TRBJ2-2; D ambiguous. The CDR3 totals 17 residues. V shed 2 bases and J shed 1 base, with 14 bases lying between them. Per the germline V gene, CDR1 is SGHTA and CDR2 is FQGTGA. This chain's CDR3 is CASSLGPPGLNTGELFF. CDR3 DNA: TGTGCCAGCAGCTTAGGACCCCCAGGTTTGAACACCGGGGAGCTGTTTTTT.

The chain recombines TRBV4-2 with TRBJ1-4; D is undetermined. Germline CDR1 reads LGHNA; CDR2 reads YNFKEQ. V lost 0 bases and J 5 bases, leaving 13 bases between the germline ends. This CDR3 has 16 residues. CDR3 protein: CASSQDPAGRNEKLFF. DNA of the CDR3: TGTGCCAGCAGCCAAGATCCGGCAGGTCGGAATGAAAAACTGTTTTTT.

The chain is built from TRBV9 and TRBJ2-7; 7 nucleotides line up with TRBD2. J lost 7 bases, V lost 0 bases, and 7 bases had no gene match. CDR1 is SGDLS, CDR2 YYNGEE, per germline. The CDR3 extends over 14 amino acids. The DNA for the CDR3 is TGTGCCAGCAGCGTAGGGGCAGGGAGGGTAGAGCAGTACTTC. It specifies CASSVGAGRVEQYF.

The chain combines TRBV7-9 with TRBJ2-7, with 10 bases lining up with TRBD1. The V and J ends lost 7 bases and 6 bases, in that order; junction bases with no gene match: 15. This CDR3 contains 16 residues. From germline, CDR1 is SEHNR and CDR2 FQNEAQ (reference sequence). In DNA, the CDR3 is TGTGCCAGCACCGGGTGGGACAGGGGACAAAGGGGCGAGCAGTACTTC. It is translated as CASTGWDRGQRGEQYF.

The V call is TRBV10-3, the J call TRBJ2-7; D could derive from TRBD1 or TRBD2 (6 bases each). CDR3 size: 15 residues. Germline CDR1 reads ENHRY; CDR2 reads SYGVKD. The V end lost 11 bases, the J end lost 7 bases, and 27 bases lay between the germline ends. The CDR3 loop is CAASLSGALLGEQYF. In DNA form, the CDR3 reads TGTGCCGCCTCACTATCGGGGGCCCTCCTGGGGGAGCAGTACTTC.

J is TRBJ2-5 and V is TRBV11-1, with 11 bases identical to TRBD1. Losses at the gene ends were 2 bases for V and 3 bases for J; bases not matched to a gene: 5. There are 16 residues in the CDR3. Per germline, CDR1 SGHAT and CDR2 FQDESV (reference sequence). CDR3: CASSLTPGQGEETQYF. DNA of the CDR3: TGTGCCAGCAGCTTAACCCCGGGACAGGGGGAAGAGACCCAGTACTTC.

This clone turned up a few times. The rearrangement joins TRBV10-3 to TRBJ2-7, with unresolved D. The CDR3 runs 11 residues. Germline lookup yields CDR1 ENHRY and CDR2 SYGVKD. The ends were cut back, 6 bases at V and 2 bases at J, with 5 bases in the middle. The CDR3 DNA reads as TGTGCCATCAGGGGGACCTACGAGCAGTACTTC. Its translation is CAIRGTYEQYF.

The chain recombines TRBV4-3 with TRBJ2-7, with unresolved D. Trimming cost V 0 bases and J 7 bases, with 10 bases left between them. Looked up from germline, CDR1 is LGHNA and CDR2 is YSLEER. The CDR3 has 13 residues. The CDR3 is CASSQDYLGEQYF. For the CDR3, the DNA is TGCGCCAGCAGCCAAGATTATTTGGGGGAGCAGTACTTC.

The gene calls are TRBV5-1 and TRBJ2-2; TRBD1 matches 9 bases. V lost 8 bases and J lost 5; bases outside the gene matches: 4. CDR3 length: 13 residues. Looked up from germline, CDR1 is SGHRS and CDR2 is YFSETQ. DNA of the CDR3: TGCGCCAGTACAGGGGGCCTTACCGGGGAGCTGTTTTTT. Protein sequence: CASTGGLTGELFF.

This clone was counted only a few times. The J gene is TRBJ1-5, the V gene TRBV7-9, with 8 bases identical to TRBD1. The length of the CDR3 is 19 residues. The V gene's germline CDR1 is SEHNR and CDR2 FQNEAQ (reference sequence). The trim removed 3 bases at V and 2 bases at J, leaving 15 bases unmatched. CDR3: CASSFPDRDAHLGNQPQHF. CDR3 bases: TGTGCCAGCAGCTTTCCGGACAGGGATGCCCATTTGGGCAATCAGCCCCAGCATTTT.

CDR3 sequence reads: CASSRWAQETQYF. CDR3 sequence (DNA): TGTGCCAGCAGCCGCTGGGCCCAAGAGACCCAGTACTTC. The V gene is TRBV6-5, the J gene TRBJ2-5, with D uncertain. Trimming cost V 6 bases and J 1 base, with 9 bases left between them. Germline loops: CDR1 MNHEY, CDR2 SVGAGI. The CDR3 length is 13 residues.

This clone is a singleton in its sample. The chain carries TRBV9 and TRBJ1-1, with D possibly being TRBD1 (6 bases). CDR3 length: 16 residues. Germline CDR1 and CDR2: SGDLS and YYNGEE. V was pared by 3 bases and J by 4 bases, with 19 bases between. The DNA of the CDR3 is TGTGCCAGCAGCGGAAGCCCCGGGACGGGGGCCACTGAAGCTTTCTTT. Its protein product is CASSGSPGTGATEAFF.

The chain employs TRBV6-1 and TRBJ1-2, with TRBD1 matching 7 bases. The CDR3 is 15 residues long. V lost 4 bases, J lost 0 bases, and 5 bases stayed unmatched. In germline, CDR1 is MNHNS, CDR2 SASEGT. CDR3 nucleotides: TGTGCCAGCAGTGGACCGACAGGGACTAACTATGGCTACACCTTC. Translated: CASSGPTGTNYGYTF.

V usage is TRBV18 and J usage is TRBJ1-5; 8 bases fit TRBD1. Germline V lookup: CDR1 KGHSH, CDR2 LQKENI. Germline trimming cut 5 bases from V and 8 bases from J; bases unmatched to any gene: 5. This CDR3 is 13 amino acids long. The CDR3 sequence: CASSEDRVEPQHF. CDR3 DNA: TGTGCCAGCTCAGAGGACAGGGTAGAGCCCCAGCATTTT.

V usage is TRBV5-8 and J usage is TRBJ1-5; D is unresolved. Germline V lookup: CDR1 SGHTS, CDR2 YDEGEE. V was trimmed by 4 bases and J by 11 bases, leaving 13 bases between them. The CDR3 loop spans 12 amino acids. The CDR3 DNA sequence: TGTGCCAGCAGCCCTTCTTTCGGGGCCCAGCATTTT. Its translation: CASSPSFGAQHF.

About this clone itself: Sequence at one end of the junction differs from germline and may be a read error. CDR3 DNA sequence: TGTGCTAGCAGCCCCAGGGTCTGGGAGACCCAGTACTTC. Its protein is CASSPRVWETQYF. This chain connects TRBV7-7 to TRBJ2-5; TRBD1 is a possible D gene (5 bases). The CDR3 is 13 residues long. Germline V gene lookup returns CDR1 SSHAT and CDR2 FNYEAQ (reference sequence).

The chain recombines TRBV30 with TRBJ2-5, with 9 bases matching TRBD1. CDR1 is GTSNPN, CDR2 SVGIG, per germline (reference sequence). V dropped 3 bases and J dropped 5; count of bases not matched to a gene: 10. CDR3 length: 15 amino acids. For the CDR3, the DNA is TGTGCCTGGAGCGCCCCGGGACAGGGAACGGAGACCCAGTACTTC. This translates into CAWSAPGQGTETQYF.

This clone turned up a few times. V usage is TRBV18 and J usage is TRBJ2-7; maybe TRBD1 (5 bases). Germline V CDR1 and CDR2: KGHSH, LQKENI. Trimming stripped 3 bases from V and 1 base from J, with 7 bases between. The CDR3 has 13 amino acids. For the CDR3, the DNA is TGTGCCAGCTCACCCCAGGGTTCCTACGAGCAGTACTTC. Protein: CASSPQGSYEQYF.